This TCR beta chain was found in a study of blood T cells in healthy people across ages. This CDR3 has 14 amino acids. The V segment lost 4 bases and the J segment 8 bases; nucleotides outside the gene matches: 7. Per the germline V gene, CDR1 is SEHNR and CDR2 is FQNEAQ (reference sequence). Isolation of PBMCs gave at least 7 million cells per sample. Using a J-beta primer mix together with a sample-barcoded 5' primer, a second PCR was run for roughly 6 to 12 cycles. From the 5' RACE reads, TCRdb called clonotypes with MiXCR, one entry per CDR3 protein. The table has just under 900,000 distinct CDR3 sequences, 25% to 35% seen once; the top ten hold 15% to 20%.

What was sequenced was blood. The origin of this receptor is a woman aged 80 or older in good health. V and J are TRBV7-9 and TRBJ1-4; 7 bases fit TRBD1. This chain's CDR3 is CASSSGTAGEKLFF. Written as DNA, the CDR3 is TGTGCCAGCAGCTCCGGGACAGCGGGGGAAAAACTGTTTTTT.